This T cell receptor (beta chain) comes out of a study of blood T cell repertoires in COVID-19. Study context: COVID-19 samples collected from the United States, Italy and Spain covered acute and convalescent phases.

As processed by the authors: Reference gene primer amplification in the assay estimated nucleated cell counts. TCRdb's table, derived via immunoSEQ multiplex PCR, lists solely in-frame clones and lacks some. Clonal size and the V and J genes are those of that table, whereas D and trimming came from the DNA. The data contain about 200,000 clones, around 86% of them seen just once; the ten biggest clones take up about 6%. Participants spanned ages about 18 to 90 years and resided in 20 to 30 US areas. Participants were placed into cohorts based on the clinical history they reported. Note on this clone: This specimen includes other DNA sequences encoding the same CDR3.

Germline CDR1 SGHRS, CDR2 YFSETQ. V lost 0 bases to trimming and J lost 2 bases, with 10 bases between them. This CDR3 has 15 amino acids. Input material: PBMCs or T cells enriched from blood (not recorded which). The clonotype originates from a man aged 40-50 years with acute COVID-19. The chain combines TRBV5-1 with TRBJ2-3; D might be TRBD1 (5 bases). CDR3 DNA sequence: TGCGCCAGCAGCTTGGTGGGGCAGATCACAGATACGCAGTATTTT. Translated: CASSLVGQITDTQYF.